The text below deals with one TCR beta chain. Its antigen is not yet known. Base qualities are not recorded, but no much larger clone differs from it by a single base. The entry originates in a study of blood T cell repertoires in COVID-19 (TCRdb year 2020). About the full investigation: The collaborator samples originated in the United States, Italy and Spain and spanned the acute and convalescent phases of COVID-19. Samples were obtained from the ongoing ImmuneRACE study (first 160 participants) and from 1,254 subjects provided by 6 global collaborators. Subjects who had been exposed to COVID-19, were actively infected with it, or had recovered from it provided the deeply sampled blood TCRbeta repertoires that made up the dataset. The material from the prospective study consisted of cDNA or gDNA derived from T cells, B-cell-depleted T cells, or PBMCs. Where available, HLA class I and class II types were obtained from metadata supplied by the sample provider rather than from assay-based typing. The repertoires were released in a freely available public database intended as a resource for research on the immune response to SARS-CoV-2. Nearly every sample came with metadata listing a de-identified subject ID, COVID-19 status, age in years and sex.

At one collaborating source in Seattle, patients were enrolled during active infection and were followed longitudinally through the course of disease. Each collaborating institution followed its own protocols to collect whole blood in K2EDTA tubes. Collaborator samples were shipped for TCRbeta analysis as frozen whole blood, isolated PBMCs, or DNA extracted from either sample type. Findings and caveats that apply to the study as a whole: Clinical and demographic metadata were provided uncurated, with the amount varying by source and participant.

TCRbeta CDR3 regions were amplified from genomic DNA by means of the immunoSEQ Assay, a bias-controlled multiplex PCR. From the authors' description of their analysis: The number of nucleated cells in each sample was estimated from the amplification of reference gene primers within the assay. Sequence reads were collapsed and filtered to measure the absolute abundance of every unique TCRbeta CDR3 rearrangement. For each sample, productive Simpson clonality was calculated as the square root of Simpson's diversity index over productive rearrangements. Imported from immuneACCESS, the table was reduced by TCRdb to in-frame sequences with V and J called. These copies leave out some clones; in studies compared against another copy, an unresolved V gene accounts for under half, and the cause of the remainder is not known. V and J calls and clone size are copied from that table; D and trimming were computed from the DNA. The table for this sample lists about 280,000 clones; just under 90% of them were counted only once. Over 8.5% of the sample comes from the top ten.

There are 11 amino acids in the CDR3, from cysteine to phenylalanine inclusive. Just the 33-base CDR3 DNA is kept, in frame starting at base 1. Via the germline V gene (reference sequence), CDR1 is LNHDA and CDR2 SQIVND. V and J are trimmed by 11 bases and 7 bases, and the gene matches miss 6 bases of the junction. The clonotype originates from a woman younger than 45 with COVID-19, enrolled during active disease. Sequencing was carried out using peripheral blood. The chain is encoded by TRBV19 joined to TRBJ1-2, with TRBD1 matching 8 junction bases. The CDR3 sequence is CALAQGAGYTF. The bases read TGTGCCTTGGCCCAGGGGGCTGGCTACACCTTC.